These T cell receptor beta chains were read from a single sample in a study of blood T cell repertoires in COVID-19. The assay was immunoSEQ multiplex PCR, and TCRdb's table has in-frame clones only and misses some. The sample lists a few hundred thousand clones, 85% occurring once. Source material: peripheral blood. The receptors derive from a woman between 18 and 29 years old with acute or convalescent COVID-19. Both conserved end residues are part of each CDR3. A D gene is named only where the DNA matches it firmly. Clone sizes are given selectively: once, few, many, or a class where the clone is expanded.

d_call clone_size j_call v_call cdr3_nt cdr3_aa
. . TRBJ1-1 TRBV24-1 TGTGCCAACCCAGGGGTCCCTGAAGCTTTCTTT CANPGVPEAFF
. . TRBJ2-5 TRBV5-8 TGTGCCAGCAGCGAGATACACTCATCGAGGCTACAAGAGACCCAGTACTTC CASSEIHSSRLQETQYF
. . TRBJ1-2 TRBV5-1 TGCGCCAGCAGCGCGGACACGAATCGGGGCTACACCTTC CASSADTNRGYTF
. . TRBJ1-4 TRBV28 TGTGCCAGCAGTTCCCAGGGAGGGACTAATGAAAAACTGTTTTTT CASSSQGGTNEKLFF
. . TRBJ1-6 TRBV7-9 TGTGCCAGCAGCTTAGGGCGGGGTACGGATTCACCCCTCCACTTT CASSLGRGTDSPLHF
TRBD2 . TRBJ2-1 TRBV7-3 TGTGCCAGCAGGGCTAGCGGCGTGCTAAGCAATGAGCAGTTCTTC CASRASGVLSNEQFF
. . TRBJ1-5 TRBV27 TGTGCCAGCAGTTCCATACAGGGCGGTGGCAATCAGCCCCAGCATTTT CASSSIQGGGNQPQHF
TRBD1 . TRBJ2-1 TRBV2 TGTGCCAGCAGTGATTGGGACAGGGGGCGGGATGAGCAGTTCTTC CASSDWDRGRDEQFF
. once TRBJ1-5 TRBV6-1 TGTGCCAGCAGTGAAGCGCGGGGGCCGTTTCCCCAGCATTTT CASSEARGPFPQHF
TRBD2 . TRBJ2-1 TRBV10-1 TGCGCCAGCAGTGACCGGGACTATGGTGAGCAGTTCTTC CASSDRDYGEQFF
. . TRBJ2-7 TRBV3-1/TRBV3-2 TGTGCCAGCAGCCCCGGACTCCTCTCCTACGAGCAGTACTTC CASSPGLLSYEQYF
. few TRBJ1-1 TRBV27 TGTGCCAGCAGTACCGCCCCAGGGTACACTGAAGCTTTCTTT CASSTAPGYTEAFF
. . TRBJ2-7 TRBV7-2 TGTGCCAGCAGCTTAGAGGGGGAAGGGTCCGAGCAGTACTTC CASSLEGEGSEQYF
TRBD1 . TRBJ1-2 TRBV5-4 TGTGCCAGCAGCTTGGGAGGGACAGGGATCTATGGCTACACCTTC CASSLGGTGIYGYTF
. . TRBJ2-3 TRBV28 TGTGCCAGCAGTTTGCGAGGGCCAGATACGCAGTATTTT CASSLRGPDTQYF
TRBD1 . TRBJ1-2 TRBV29-1 TGCAGCGTTGAGGGGTTAAGGGACAGGTCAACTTATGGCTACACCTTC CSVEGLRDRSTYGYTF
TRBD1 . TRBJ1-2 TRBV13 TGTGCCAGCAGCTTAGTCGGTTCGGTTCGACAGGGAAGTTTGGATGGCTACACCTTC CASSLVGSVRQGSLDGYTF
. . TRBJ2-7 TRBV19 TGTGCCAGTAGTGTGGACAGCCCGAGCTCCTACGAGCAGTACTTC CASSVDSPSSYEQYF
. . TRBJ1-2 TRBV5-4 TGTGCCAGCAGCTTAGGGTCGCGGGGATATGGCTACACCTTC CASSLGSRGYGYTF
TRBD1 few TRBJ1-1 TRBV28 TGTGCCAGCAGTTTCCGGGACAGGGATGCTTTCTTT CASSFRDRDAFF
. once TRBJ2-6 TRBV5-1 TGCGCCAGCAGCCCTACTACCTCTGGGGCCAACGTCCTGACTTTC CASSPTTSGANVLTF
TRBD2 . TRBJ2-1 TRBV18 TGTGCCAGCTCACCTACCAGCCTAGCGGGAGGGCCGGGTGAGCAGTTCTTC CASSPTSLAGGPGEQFF
TRBD1 few TRBJ2-1 TRBV9 TGTGCCAGCAGCGCCGGGACAGGGAACTACAATGAGCAGTTCTTC CASSAGTGNYNEQFF
TRBD2 . TRBJ2-3 TRBV25-1 TGTGCCAGCGGTAGCGGGGGGGCCACAGATACGCAGTATTTT CASGSGGATDTQYF
TRBD1 . TRBJ1-2 TRBV6-5 TGTGCCAGCAGTTCCCCAGGGGGCTTGAATGGCTACACCTTC CASSSPGGLNGYTF
. . TRBJ1-2 TRBV19 TGTGCCAGTAGTACTACCGGGACAAACTATGGCTACACCTTC CASSTTGTNYGYTF
. . TRBJ1-1 TRBV30 TGTGCCTGGAAATATAGCAGGGACACTGAAGCTTTCTTT CAWKYSRDTEAFF
TRBD1 . TRBJ1-1 TRBV6-5 TGTGCCAGCAGCCCCGGGACAGGGACTGAAGCTTTCTTT CASSPGTGTEAFF
. . TRBJ1-1 TRBV6-5 TGTGCCAGCAGTTGGGACAACAAGAACACTGAAGCTTTCTTT CASSWDNKNTEAFF
. . TRBJ1-1 TRBV5-4 TGTGCCAGCAGCTCGGGGCGGGGAAAGGGAACTGAAGCTTTCTTT CASSSGRGKGTEAFF
. . TRBJ1-5 TRBV27 TGTGCCAGCAATATCCCCCGGGACAAAAATCAGCCCCAGCATTTT CASNIPRDKNQPQHF
. . TRBJ1-3 TRBV28 TGTGCCAGCAGTTCGCTAGGGAGAGCAGGAAACACCATATATTTT CASSSLGRAGNTIYF
. . TRBJ1-1 TRBV6-4 TGTGCCAGCAGTGCGGAGGTGAACACTGAAGCTTTCTTT CASSAEVNTEAFF
. . TRBJ1-3 TRBV19 TGTGCCAGTAGTATGAGTACAGGAAGTGGAAACACCATATATTTT CASSMSTGSGNTIYF
. once TRBJ1-5 TRBV28 TGTGCCACCCGGATGAGGGGGGGGCTCGCTCAGCCCCAGCATTTT CATRMRGGLAQPQHF
. . TRBJ2-5 TRBV27 TGTGCCACCTCAAACCAAAACTCCACCCAAGAGACCCAGTACTTC CATSNQNSTQETQYF
. medium-sized TRBJ1-1 TRBV5-6 TGTGCCAGCAGCTTGAGAGGGACTGAAGCTTTCTTT CASSLRGTEAFF
. . TRBJ1-1 TRBV11-2 TGTGCCAGCAGCTTATTACCCGGGGGCACTGAAGCTTTCTTT CASSLLPGGTEAFF
TRBD1 . TRBJ1-1 TRBV19 TGTGCCAGTCGTCAGGGGGGCACTGAAGCTTTCTTT CASRQGGTEAFF
TRBD1 . TRBJ2-3 TRBV7-6 TGTGCCAGCAGCTCCGGACAGGGCGGGCAGTATTTT CASSSGQGGQYF
. . TRBJ1-2 TRBV6-5 TGTGCCAGCAGCTACGACAGAACTAACTATGGCTACACCTTC CASSYDRTNYGYTF
TRBD1 . TRBJ1-4 TRBV5-6 TGTGCCAGCAGCCTTAGGACAGGCGCCGCAACTAATGAAAAACTGTTTTTT CASSLRTGAATNEKLFF
TRBD2 . TRBJ2-2 TRBV28 TGTGCCAGCAGTACTAGCGGGAGCACCGGGGAGCTGTTTTTT CASSTSGSTGELFF
TRBD1 . TRBJ1-1 TRBV2 TGTGCCAGCACGGGACAGGGACTGAACACTGAAGCTTTCTTT CASTGQGLNTEAFF
TRBD1 . TRBJ1-2 TRBV19 TGTGCCAGTAGTACGCCGGGCAGGGGGCTTTACGGCTACACCTTC CASSTPGRGLYGYTF
. . TRBJ1-1 TRBV2 TGTGCCAGCAAAAGGGGGACTGAAGCTTTCTTT CASKRGTEAFF